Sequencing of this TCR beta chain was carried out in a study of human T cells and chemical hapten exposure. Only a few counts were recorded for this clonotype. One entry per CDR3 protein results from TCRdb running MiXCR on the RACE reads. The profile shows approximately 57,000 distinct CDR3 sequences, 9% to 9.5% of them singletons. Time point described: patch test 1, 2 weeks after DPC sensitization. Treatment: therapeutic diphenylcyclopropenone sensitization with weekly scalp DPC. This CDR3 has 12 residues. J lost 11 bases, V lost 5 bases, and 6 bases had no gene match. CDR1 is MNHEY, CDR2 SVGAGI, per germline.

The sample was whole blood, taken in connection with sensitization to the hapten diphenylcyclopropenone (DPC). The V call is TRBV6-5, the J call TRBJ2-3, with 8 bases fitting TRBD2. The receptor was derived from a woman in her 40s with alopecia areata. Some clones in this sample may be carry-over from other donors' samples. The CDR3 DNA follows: TGTGCCAGCAGTACAGGAGCGGGGGAGCAGTATTTT. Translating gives CASSTGAGEQYF.